Listed below are T cell receptor beta chains from one sample, sequenced in a study of blood T cell repertoires in COVID-19. Profiled with immunoSEQ multiplex PCR; TCRdb holds only in-frame clones, not every one. Of under 350,000 clones listed, 65% to 90% are singletons. Sequencing was carried out using PBMCs or T cells enriched from blood (not recorded which). These receptors all come from a woman aged 40 to 49 with acute COVID-19. CDR3s include the opening cysteine and the closing phenylalanine or tryptophan. A D gene is named only where the DNA matches it firmly. Some rows mark clone size as missing; the rest say once, few, many or name a class of expanded clone.

TRBV6-1	-	TRBJ1-2	once	TGTGCCAGCAGTGAAAATCCAGACTATGGCTACACCTTC	CASSENPDYGYTF
TRBV19	TRBD1	TRBJ2-2	-	TGTGCCAGTAGTATTTATGACAGGGCGAACACCGGGGAGCTGTTTTTT	CASSIYDRANTGELFF
TRBV18	TRBD1	TRBJ1-1	-	TGTGCCAGCTCACTCGGACAGGGGATAACTGAAGCTTTCTTT	CASSLGQGITEAFF
TRBV6-5	TRBD1	TRBJ2-7	-	TGTGCCAGCAGTTCGCCGGACAGGGATGGCTCCTACGAGCAGTACTTC	CASSSPDRDGSYEQYF
TRBV27	-	TRBJ1-1	few	TGTGCCAGTTCGTCGGGTGGTATTTACACTGAAGCTTTCTTT	CASSSGGIYTEAFF
TRBV25-1	TRBD1	TRBJ1-2	few	TGTGCCAGCAGTGAAGGAGACAGGGGGTCAACCACCTTC	CASSEGDRGSTTF
TRBV5-1	-	TRBJ2-7	once	TGCGCCAGCAGCCCAGACCCGACATCCTACGAGCAGTACTTC	CASSPDPTSYEQYF
TRBV4-3	-	TRBJ2-1	-	TGCGCCAGCAGCCAAGACGGTGCCAGCGTTGATGAGCAGTTCTTC	CASSQDGASVDEQFF
TRBV27	TRBD2	TRBJ2-7	once	TGTGCCAGCAGTTTCAAAGCGGGAGTTGTCTACGAGCAGTACTTC	CASSFKAGVVYEQYF
TRBV18	-	TRBJ1-4	few	TGTGCCAGCTCACCATCCGGTCAGGGGGAAAAACTGTTTTTT	CASSPSGQGEKLFF
TRBV10-3	TRBD1	TRBJ1-4	-	TGTGCCATCAGTCGACAGGGAACGGGTGAAAAACTGTTTTTT	CAISRQGTGEKLFF
TRBV4-3	-	TRBJ2-2	-	TGCGCCAGCAGCCGCGGACAGTTCGCGAACACCGGGGAGCTGTTTTTT	CASSRGQFANTGELFF
TRBV12-3/TRBV12-4	-	TRBJ2-3	-	TGTGCCAGCAGTTTTTCGGTAGATACGCAGTATTTT	CASSFSVDTQYF
TRBV25-1	-	TRBJ2-1	-	TGTGCCAGCAGAGACACCTACAATGAGCAGTTCTTC	CASRDTYNEQFF
TRBV29-1	-	TRBJ1-2	-	TGCAGCGCCATTTCGGGGGGGTATGGCTACACCTTC	CSAISGGYGYTF
TRBV7-9	TRBD1	TRBJ1-3	-	TGTGCCAGCAGCTTAGGACAGGGGGCTCCAGGAAACACCATATATTTT	CASSLGQGAPGNTIYF
TRBV25-1	-	TRBJ1-2	-	TGTGCCAGCAGTGAAACTAAGGGGTTGCCCTATGGCTACACCTTC	CASSETKGLPYGYTF
TRBV27	-	TRBJ1-6	-	TGTGCCAGCAGTCCAACAGGTTATAATTCACCCCTCCACTTT	CASSPTGYNSPLHF
TRBV5-4	TRBD1	TRBJ1-5	-	TGTGCCAGCAGCCTGGGGACAGCTCCCAATCAGCCCCAGCATTTT	CASSLGTAPNQPQHF
TRBV28	-	TRBJ1-4	once	TGTGCCAGCAGTCCCAGTTCGGGGGAAAAACTGTTTTTT	CASSPSSGEKLFF
TRBV11-2	TRBD1	TRBJ1-6	-	TGTGCCAGCAGCTTACCCGACAGGGGAATGTCACCCCTCCACTTT	CASSLPDRGMSPLHF
TRBV10-2	-	TRBJ2-3	-	TGCGCCAGCTGCTCACTACTAGCACGCACAGATACGCAGTATTTT	CASCSLLARTDTQYF
TRBV5-4	TRBD2	TRBJ2-3	-	TGTGCCAGCAAGTCATCCGGACTAGCGGTTACAGATACGCAGTATTTT	CASKSSGLAVTDTQYF
TRBV5-1	TRBD1	TRBJ1-6	once	TGCGCCAGCAGCTTGGCAGGGACAGGGGAGTCACCCCTCCACTTT	CASSLAGTGESPLHF
TRBV13	TRBD2	TRBJ2-5	-	TGTGCCAGCAGCTTAGTGGGACTAGCGGGAGCTGGGGAGACCCAGTACTTC	CASSLVGLAGAGETQYF
TRBV2	TRBD2	TRBJ2-4	-	TGTGCCAGCAGCGTACTAGCGGGAGGTTCCAAAAACATTCAGTACTTC	CASSVLAGGSKNIQYF
TRBV24-1	-	TRBJ2-1	-	TGTGCCACCAGTGATTTCTCCAGGGGAGATGAGCAGTTCTTC	CATSDFSRGDEQFF
TRBV28	TRBD1	TRBJ1-6	-	TGTGCCAGCAGTTTATCAACAGGGGGGATTTCACCCCTCCACTTT	CASSLSTGGISPLHF
TRBV11-2	TRBD2	TRBJ2-5	-	TGTGCCAGCAGCTTCCCTAGCGGGAGAGGCGAGACCCAGTACTTC	CASSFPSGRGETQYF
TRBV6-1	-	TRBJ1-5	-	TGTGCCAGCTGTGAACAACGGACAGTCAGTAATCAGCCCCAGCATTTT	CASCEQRTVSNQPQHF
TRBV10-3	-	TRBJ1-1	-	TGTGCCATCAAGAGGGTTAGGGACACTGAAGCTTTCTTT	CAIKRVRDTEAFF
TRBV18	-	TRBJ2-2	-	TGTGCCAGCTCGGGAGGCGGCGTAGGTACCGGGGAGCTGTTTTTT	CASSGGGVGTGELFF
TRBV3-1/TRBV3-2	-	TRBJ1-2	-	TGTGCCAGCAGCCAAGTCGGGAGCTATGGCTACACCTTC	CASSQVGSYGYTF
TRBV3-1/TRBV3-2	-	TRBJ1-6	-	TGTGCCAGCAGCCACACGACAGTCAGCTCCTATAATTCACCCCTCCACTTT	CASSHTTVSSYNSPLHF
TRBV5-1	TRBD1	TRBJ1-2	-	TGCGCCAGCACAAGAACAGGGGACTATGGCTACACCTTC	CASTRTGDYGYTF
TRBV21-1	-	TRBJ2-5	-	TGTGCCAGCAGCAGCGGTAAATTGTTGTCAGACCAAGAGACCCAGTACTTC	CASSSGKLLSDQETQYF
TRBV15	TRBD1	TRBJ1-2	-	TGTGCCACCAGCAGAGACGTACAGGGGACCAATGGCTACACCTTC	CATSRDVQGTNGYTF
TRBV29-1	-	TRBJ1-2	-	TGCAGCGCCGGCGAAACGGACTATGGCTACACCTTC	CSAGETDYGYTF
TRBV6-5	-	TRBJ2-7	-	TGTGCCAGCTGCGCGCAAAACCCTCTCTCCTACGAGCAGTACTTC	CASCAQNPLSYEQYF
TRBV29-1	TRBD1	TRBJ1-1	-	TGCAGCGTTGCCCCCAGGGGGTTAAACACTGAAGCTTTCTTT	CSVAPRGLNTEAFF
TRBV27	-	TRBJ1-1	once	TGTGCCAGCAGTTTATTAGGGGGTGGCACTGAAGCTTTCTTT	CASSLLGGGTEAFF
TRBV6-1	TRBD1	TRBJ1-2	few	TGTGCCAGCAGTGACCGGGACAGGGGTTCCGTCTATGGCTACACCTTC	CASSDRDRGSVYGYTF
TRBV6-1	TRBD2	TRBJ2-1	-	TGTGCCAGCAGTGATATAGCGGGTTCCTACAATGAGCAGTTCTTC	CASSDIAGSYNEQFF
TRBV7-9	-	TRBJ2-2	-	TGTGCCAGCAGCCCAGAGGCGGGGGAGCTGTTTTTT	CASSPEAGELFF
TRBV28	-	TRBJ2-7	-	TGTGCCAGCAGGCCAGGGGGGACCTACGAGCAGTACTTC	CASRPGGTYEQYF
TRBV10-2	TRBD1	TRBJ2-1	once	TGCGCCAGCAAGGGTTTCGGAAACTCCGGGACAGGCTATTTCTTC	CASKGFGNSGTGYFF
TRBV5-4	-	TRBJ1-3	-	TGTGCCAGCAGCTTTGGTTCGGGGGGAGGCGGAAACACCATATATTTT	CASSFGSGGGGNTIYF
TRBV6-2/TRBV6-3	TRBD2	TRBJ2-5	-	TGTGCCAGCAGTCCCTCGAGGGGAGGGGTGGAGACCCAGTACTTC	CASSPSRGGVETQYF
TRBV24-1	TRBD2	TRBJ2-1	-	TGTGCCACCAGTGATGTCACTAGCGGGAGCGCGAACAATGAGCAGTTCTTC	CATSDVTSGSANNEQFF
TRBV19	-	TRBJ2-3	-	TGTGCCAGTAGTGGGAGAGATACGCAGTATTTT	CASSGRDTQYF
TRBV2	TRBD1	TRBJ1-2	-	TGTGCCAGCAGACTTGGACAGGGGGCCTGGTATGGCTACACCTTC	CASRLGQGAWYGYTF
TRBV9	TRBD1	TRBJ1-6	-	TGTGCCAGCAGCCTTCTCGGGGACAGTTCCAACTATAATTCACCCCTCCACTTT	CASSLLGDSSNYNSPLHF